The rows below give T cell receptor beta chains drawn from one sample of a study of identical twins. MiXCR was run by TCRdb on the 5' RACE reads, yielding one entry per CDR3 protein. The data show some 250,000 distinct CDR3 sequences, about 13% seen once. This sample also appeared in a second study, on yellow fever vaccine responses in identical twins.

Sequencing was performed on memory (CD45RO+) T cells sorted from blood. These receptors all come from a woman under 30 in good health. CDR3s include the opening cysteine and the closing phenylalanine or tryptophan. The order of the fields is V gene, J gene, CDR3 protein.

TRBV5-1,TRBJ2-4,CASSIGDRVRPKNIQYF
TRBV7-2,TRBJ2-1,CASSLMGQAYNEQFF
TRBV18,TRBJ2-7,CASSPGDRDEQYF
TRBV7-8,TRBJ2-1,CASSLSGRASDSNEQFF
TRBV24-1,TRBJ2-3,CATSDLARGRTDTQYF
TRBV29-1,TRBJ2-7,CSVPGLGAYEQYF
TRBV20-1,TRBJ2-1,CSARDPTTGVSEQFF
TRBV24-1,TRBJ2-3,CATSARGTSLPTQYF
TRBV5-1,TRBJ2-7,CASSLADGYEQYF
TRBV15,TRBJ2-3,CATSPLAGGPNTQYF
TRBV28,TRBJ1-6,CASSFDGYNSPLHF
TRBV5-1,TRBJ2-5,CASSSITGGVETQYF
TRBV3-1,TRBJ2-2,CATSQDRGLAANTGELFF
TRBV6-2/TRBV6-3,TRBJ2-1,CASKPGTSGYNEQFF
TRBV7-2,TRBJ2-7,CASSSEPGNYEQYF
TRBV12-3/TRBV12-4,TRBJ2-2,CASSSGTSGGYTGELFF
TRBV7-9,TRBJ1-4,CASSFQGAGEKLFF
TRBV5-1,TRBJ2-6,CASSFEQGRGISGANVLTF
TRBV11-3,TRBJ2-5,CASSTGLVETQYF
TRBV4-3,TRBJ1-2,CASSQDGGDYGYTF
TRBV12-3/TRBV12-4,TRBJ2-2,CASITGRIDTGELFF
TRBV5-1,TRBJ2-7,CASRSTPEQYF
TRBV7-8,TRBJ2-1,CGSSLRNRESYNEQFF
TRBV4-1,TRBJ2-7,CASSRTGVSYEQYF
TRBV7-2,TRBJ2-7,CASSSSGGRGEQYF
TRBV11-2,TRBJ2-5,CASSAALAHQETQYF
TRBV11-2,TRBJ1-5,CASSLGPNQPQHF
TRBV10-3,TRBJ2-5,CAIRPDRGTETQYF
TRBV6-5,TRBJ2-4,CASSLFGQENIQYF
TRBV19,TRBJ2-1,CASNKRGLNEQFF
TRBV12-3/TRBV12-4,TRBJ1-2,CASSFGVGYTF
TRBV7-2,TRBJ2-5,CASSLGGTSGGSHF
TRBV20-1,TRBJ2-3,CSARGTSGGTDTQYF
TRBV30,TRBJ2-1,CAWARRGGGTRAPYNEQFF
TRBV5-6,TRBJ2-1,CASSLKAGLSYNEQFF
TRBV20-1,TRBJ2-5,CIARDPGTSIETQYF
TRBV20-1,TRBJ2-7,CSAPKDIPRSEQYF
TRBV2,TRBJ2-1,CASSGYQPSNEQFF
TRBV7-2,TRBJ2-3,CASSSSVQYTDTQYF
TRBV19,TRBJ2-7,CASRGASSVQYF
TRBV19,TRBJ1-1,CASSRRTDWNTEAFF
TRBV7-9,TRBJ1-2,CASSPRSDYGYTF
TRBV24-1,TRBJ2-4,CATSDPDRAAQYF
TRBV14,TRBJ2-6,CASSQLEAGANVLTF
TRBV6-6,TRBJ1-2,CASSNYGYTF
TRBV18,TRBJ2-4,CASSPGLAGASIQYF
TRBV20-1,TRBJ2-3,CSVAQGDTQYF
TRBV5-1,TRBJ2-5,CASSLARGETQYF
TRBV2,TRBJ2-7,CASRQLAGSSYEQYF
TRBV20-1,TRBJ1-5,CSASETANQPQHF
TRBV12-3/TRBV12-4,TRBJ2-2,CASSNSGGTNTGELFF
TRBV3-1,TRBJ2-5,CACTQKTGQGARQETQYF
TRBV7-2,TRBJ2-1,CASSPPGVNEQFF